These 28 T cell receptor beta chains came from one sample sequenced in a study of naive and memory T cell subsets. Ligated cDNA underwent four rounds of PCR with nested alpha and beta constant region primers and SP2. TCRdb fed the 5' RACE reads into MiXCR, producing one record per CDR3 protein. The sample lists around 56,000 distinct CDR3 sequences; about 8.3% were seen once. The library had UMIs added by 3' ligation of an oligonucleotide to TCR cDNA. These receptors were taken from a female donor in good health.

Of note for this clonotype: This may be a read error, as it is one base from a much larger clone. This rearrangement joins TRBV6-6 to TRBJ2-7; D is ambiguous. In germline, CDR1 is MNHNY, CDR2 SVGAGI (reference sequence). The CDR3 sequence is 12 residues long. Deletions cut 5 bases from V and 3 bases from J, with 8 bases between. CDR3 nucleotide sequence: TGTGCCAGCAGTCCGGAAAACTACGAGCAGTACTTC. Residues: CASSPENYEQYF.

This clonotype was counted many times. The chain uses TRBV4-2 and TRBJ1-2; perhaps TRBD1 as D (6 bases). Per the germline V gene, CDR1 is LGHNA and CDR2 is YNFKEQ. Trimming removed 0 bases at V and 4 bases at J, with 15 bases between. The CDR3 extends over 16 amino acids. The CDR3: CASSQDLGQSFYGYTF. Written as DNA, the CDR3 is TGTGCCAGCAGCCAAGATCTAGGACAGAGTTTCTATGGCTACACCTTC.

This clonotype has only a few counts. V is TRBV7-2 and J is TRBJ2-2; the D gene is possibly TRBD1 (6 bases). V dropped 6 bases and J dropped 5 bases, with 13 bases sitting between them. Germline assignment: CDR1 SGHTA and CDR2 FQGNSA. This CDR3 has 14 residues. The CDR3 reads CASRLDRSTGELFF. CDR3 in DNA: TGTGCCAGCAGACTAGACAGGTCGACCGGGGAGCTGTTTTTT. Full variable domain (remainder filled in from reference TRBV7-2 and TRBJ2-2): GAGVSQSPSNKVTEKGKDVELRCDPISGHTALYWYRQSLGQGLEFLIYFQGNSAPDKSGLPSDRFSAERTGGSVSTLTIQRTQQEDSAVYLCASRLDRSTGELFFGEGSRLTVL.

This chain uses TRBV5-1 with TRBJ1-6; 9 bases fit TRBD1. The junction had 6 bases not matched to a gene; V was cut back by 6 bases and J by 8 bases. The germline V gene encodes CDR1 SGHRS and CDR2 YFSETQ. The CDR3 is made up of 14 amino acids. The CDR3 bases are TGCGCCAGCAAGGCCACAGGGGGCGATTCACCCCTCCACTTT. Protein sequence: CASKATGGDSPLHF.

The chain combines TRBV10-3 with TRBJ2-3; D uncertain. The V gene lost 6 bases and the J gene lost 1 base, with 11 bases spanning the gap. This CDR3 contains 14 residues. CDR1 ENHRY and CDR2 SYGVKD come from the germline V gene. CDR3 nucleotide sequence: TGTGCCATCAGCAAGTCCGTTGGCACAGATACGCAGTATTTT. It is translated as CAISKSVGTDTQYF.

The V gene is TRBV19, the J gene TRBJ2-1; D may be TRBD2 (7 bases). V was pared by 1 base and J by 6 bases, with 10 bases between. CDR1 is LNHDA and CDR2 is SQIVND in the germline V gene (reference sequence). This CDR3 has 14 residues. Here the CDR3 DNA reads TGTGCCAGTAGTATAGTGGGAGGGGGCAATGAGCAGTTCTTC. This sequence encodes CASSIVGGGNEQFF.

This clonotype was recorded a few times. The chain carries TRBV29-1 and TRBJ2-5; D is perhaps TRBD1 (6 bases). Between the trimmed V and J ends, which lost 4 bases and 2 bases, there was a span of 14 bases. CDR1 and CDR2 from the germline V gene are SQVTM and ANQGSEA. CDR3 length equals 14 residues. DNA of the CDR3: TGCAGCGTTGCCAAGACAGGACCTCAAGAGACCCAGTACTTC. Its translation is CSVAKTGPQETQYF.

This clonotype was seen repeatedly, ten times or more. J is TRBJ2-4 and V is TRBV5-5; no reliable D call. CDR3 length: 14 amino acids. The V and J ends lost 4 bases and 2 bases respectively, with 10 bases between them. Per germline, CDR1 SGHKS and CDR2 YYEKEE (reference sequence). The CDR3 spells CASSVLTSKNIQYF. The CDR3 nucleotides are TGTGCCAGCAGCGTCCTAACGTCCAAAAACATTCAGTACTTC. Filled out from reference TRBV5-5 and TRBJ2-4, the complete variable domain reads DAGVTQSPTHLIKTRGQQVTLRCSPISGHKSVSWYQQVLGQGPQFIFQYYEKEERGRGNFPDRFSARQFPNYSSELNVNALLLGDSALYLCASSVLTSKNIQYFGAGTRLSVL.

The chain combines TRBV5-4 with TRBJ2-3; the match to TRBD2 covers 8 bases. The CDR3 length is 16 residues. CDR1 is SGHNT and CDR2 is YYREEE in the germline V gene (reference sequence). J lost 2 bases, V lost 1 base, and 6 bases had no gene match. The CDR3 DNA reads TGTGCCAGCAGCTTGCTGGCGGGGGGCCCCACAGATACGCAGTATTTT. This gives the protein CASSLLAGGPTDTQYF.

The chain is built from TRBV4-1 and TRBJ2-5; 7 nucleotides line up with TRBD2. The J segment lost 5 bases and the V segment lost 4 bases, leaving 7 bases of the junction unmatched. The CDR3 totals 14 residues. Germline CDR1 reads MGHRA; CDR2 reads YSYEKL. The CDR3 sequence is CASSRPAGEETQYF. The CDR3 DNA is TGCGCCAGCAGCCGACCTGCGGGGGAGGAGACCCAGTACTTC.

About this clonotype: This may arise from a read error, as a much more abundant clone is one base away. The chain couples TRBV6-5 to TRBJ1-2; tentatively, D is TRBD1 (6 bases). V was trimmed by 8 bases and J by 8 bases, leaving 18 bases between them. The length of the CDR3 is 13 residues. CDR1 and CDR2 (germline): MNHEY, SVGAGI. In DNA form, the CDR3 reads TGTGCCAGCCAGGAACAGGGTATGTGGGGCTACACCTTC. This sequence encodes CASQEQGMWGYTF.

This clonotype occurred once. A much bigger clone sits one base away, suggesting this may be a read error. This chain uses TRBV6-5 with TRBJ2-1, with D hard to call. The CDR3 is made up of 13 amino acids. Germline assignment: CDR1 MNHEY and CDR2 SVGAGI. CDR3: CVSRPLGYNEQFF. The CDR3 bases are TGTGTCAGCAGGCCGCTAGGCTACAATGAGCAGTTCTTC.

The V and J genes are TRBV5-4 and TRBJ2-2, with D hard to call. V lost 4 bases and J 6 bases, leaving 13 bases between the germline ends. Germline lookup yields CDR1 SGHNT and CDR2 YYREEE (reference sequence). The CDR3 is 14 residues long. The CDR3: CASSLDTSAGELFF. CDR3 coding DNA: TGTGCCAGCAGCCTCGACACGAGCGCCGGGGAGCTGTTTTTT.

This clonotype was observed many times. The V and J genes are TRBV12-3 or TRBV12-4 and TRBJ1-1; the D is unclear. V lost 4 bases, J lost 4 bases, and 7 bases lay in between. The CDR3 contains 12 residues. The CDR3: CASSYYTTEAFF. CDR3 DNA sequence: TGTGCCAGCAGTTATTACACCACTGAAGCTTTCTTT.

Many counts were recorded for this clonotype. V is TRBV7-9 and J is TRBJ2-6; the D is unclear. V was shortened by 1 base and J by 0 bases, with 4 bases between the two germline ends. Looked up from germline, CDR1 is SEHNR and CDR2 is FQNEAQ (reference sequence). The CDR3 has 15 amino acids. CDR3 in amino acids: CASSLVISGANVLTF. The CDR3 DNA sequence: TGTGCCAGCAGCTTAGTGATCTCTGGGGCCAACGTCCTGACTTTC.

This clonotype appeared many times. The V gene is TRBV25-1, the J gene TRBJ1-5; D is unresolved. Trimming left V 8 bases short and J 0 bases short, with 17 bases between. The germline V gene encodes CDR1 MGHDK and CDR2 SYGVNS. The CDR3 extends over 16 amino acids. CDR3 region: CASGFPHLYSNQPQHF. As DNA, the CDR3 is TGTGCCAGCGGATTCCCCCACCTCTATAGCAATCAGCCCCAGCATTTT.

The chain couples TRBV7-8 to TRBJ2-3, with D unclear. The V end lost 5 bases, the J end lost 4 bases, and 16 bases lay between the germline ends. Germline values: CDR1 SGHVS, CDR2 FQNEAQ. This CDR3 contains 15 residues. The CDR3 spells CASSLLISTPDTQYF. The CDR3 DNA reads TGTGCCAGCAGCCTTCTCATTTCCACGCCAGATACGCAGTATTTT.

The J gene is TRBJ1-2, the V gene TRBV9, with D unresolved. The CDR3 spans 15 residues. V lost 3 bases to trimming and J lost 4 bases, with 16 bases between them. CDR1 SGDLS and CDR2 YYNGEE come from the germline V gene. CDR3 DNA: TGTGCCAGCAGCGCAAATGCCCCACAGCCCTATGGCTACACCTTC. It is translated as CASSANAPQPYGYTF.

The chain is built from TRBV5-4 and TRBJ2-2, with no clear D. Germline V gene data show CDR1 as SGHNT and CDR2 as YYREEE (reference sequence). V was cut by 0 bases and J by 1 base, with 7 bases left in between. The CDR3 extends over 15 amino acids. The CDR3 DNA reads TGTGCCAGCAGCTTGGGCGGAATGAACACCGGGGAGCTGTTTTTT. It encodes CASSLGGMNTGELFF.

This clonotype came up many times. CDR3 sequence (DNA): TGTGCCACCTCCCCGGGATTACTACAGCAGGGTGAAAAACTGTTTTTT. It yields the protein CATSPGLLQQGEKLFF. The V and J genes are TRBV7-2 and TRBJ1-4; tentatively, D is TRBD1 (5 bases). The germline V gene encodes CDR1 SGHTA and CDR2 FQGNSA. V lost 10 bases, J lost 7 bases, and 25 bases lay in between. The CDR3 is 16 amino acids.

This clonotype showed up many times. This sequence joins TRBV6-5 and TRBJ1-3; 8 bases line up with TRBD1. Looked up from germline, CDR1 is MNHEY and CDR2 is SVGAGI. V was clipped by 6 bases and J by 2 bases; unmatched bases: 6. This CDR3 is built from 15 residues. The CDR3, as DNA: TGTGCCAGCAGGGGTGACAGGGGAGCTGGAAACACCATATATTTT. Its translation is CASRGDRGAGNTIYF.

This clonotype was recorded at least ten times. V gene TRBV3-1 combines with J gene TRBJ2-1; 9 bases are shared with TRBD1. Germline V gene data show CDR1 as LGHDT and CDR2 as YNNKEL (reference sequence). The CDR3 is made up of 15 amino acids. Losses at the gene ends were 4 bases for V and 7 bases for J; bases not matched to a gene: 8. The CDR3 nucleotides are TGTGCCAGCAGCCTGGCCGGGACAGGGAGGAATGAGCAGTTCTTC. Residues: CASSLAGTGRNEQFF.

V usage is TRBV12-3 or TRBV12-4 and J usage is TRBJ2-5; 10 bases match TRBD1. Losses at the gene ends were 3 bases for V and 3 bases for J; bases not matched to a gene: 4. The CDR3 totals 15 residues. This chain's CDR3 is CASSFSGTGEETQYF. Here the CDR3 DNA reads TGTGCCAGCAGTTTTTCGGGGACAGGGGAAGAGACCCAGTACTTC.

This clonotype was seen many times. The junction departs from the called germline gene at one end, perhaps through a read error. The V gene is TRBV6-2 or TRBV6-3, the J gene TRBJ1-2, with TRBD1 identical over 7 bases. This CDR3 is 11 amino acids long. The germline CDR1 and CDR2 sequences are MNHEY and SVGEGT. The CDR3 region is CASRTQDRPSF. The CDR3 nucleotides are TGTGCCAGCAGGACCCAGGACAGGCCTTCCTTC.

This clonotype was recorded only once. V is TRBV29-1 and J is TRBJ2-1, with D uncertain. Germline values: CDR1 SQVTM, CDR2 ANQGSEA. This CDR3 has 15 residues. The V gene lost 1 base and the J gene lost 0 bases, with 10 bases spanning the gap. The CDR3 reads CSVEGEQSSYNEQFF. For the CDR3, the DNA is TGCAGCGTTGAAGGAGAGCAGAGCTCCTACAATGAGCAGTTCTTC.

In this sample, this clonotype turned up many times. The chain is built from TRBV19 and TRBJ2-1; 7 bases match TRBD1. There are 16 residues in the CDR3. Trimming removed 7 bases from V and 1 base from J; junction bases left unmatched: 10. Germline V gives CDR1 LNHDA, CDR2 SQIVND (reference sequence). The CDR3 sequence: CASTPQGRTSYNEQFF. CDR3 nucleotides: TGTGCCAGTACCCCACAGGGGCGAACTTCCTACAATGAGCAGTTCTTC.

This clonotype was picked up many times. The chain links TRBV11-1 to TRBJ1-2; 7 positions agree with TRBD1. CDR1 is SGHAT and CDR2 is FQDESV in the germline V gene (reference sequence). Germline trimming cut 1 base from V and 8 bases from J; bases unmatched to any gene: 7. The CDR3 has 14 residues. CDR3 loop: CASSLGQGDVGYTF. The CDR3 coding sequence is TGTGCCAGCAGCTTAGGACAGGGAGATGTCGGCTACACCTTC.

The sample holds a few counts of this clonotype. The chain combines TRBV5-1 with TRBJ2-5; 9 bases agree with TRBD1. Germline V gives CDR1 SGHRS, CDR2 YFSETQ. V dropped 4 bases and J dropped 4; count of bases not matched to a gene: 5. The CDR3 covers 14 residues. CDR3 coding DNA: TGCGCCAGCAGCCATACAGGGGGCGGAGAGACCCAGTACTTC. Its protein is CASSHTGGGETQYF.